Below are 22 T cell receptor beta chains sequenced from a single sample in a study of shared clonotypes between healthy human individuals. The method was immunoSEQ multiplex PCR; TCRdb's version includes in-frame clones alone and lacks a portion of them. Here the sample spans a few hundred thousand clones, roughly 91% being singletons. Specimen: memory CD8+ T cells sorted from blood. The sample's subset: CD45RO+ cells pooled with CCR7-negative TemRA cells. These receptors were obtained from a man aged 18-30 years in good health.

This rearrangement joins TRBV6-5 to TRBJ2-7; 9 bases align to TRBD1. Germline values: CDR1 MNHEY, CDR2 SVGAGI. With V trimmed by 4 bases and J by 4 bases, 2 bases remained unmatched. The CDR3 loop spans 13 amino acids. Written as DNA, the CDR3 is TGTGCCAGCAGTTTTGGGACAGGGTACGAGCAGTACTTC. It encodes CASSFGTGYEQYF.

The chain uses TRBV6-1 and TRBJ2-7; tentatively, D is TRBD1 (5 bases). V was clipped by 3 bases and J by 5 bases, with 17 bases between them. Germline V gene data show CDR1 as MNHNS and CDR2 as SASEGT. The CDR3 runs 15 residues. The DNA of the CDR3 is TGTGCCAGCAGTGAGGGCCTCCTCATGGGGCACGAGCAGTACTTC. Protein sequence: CASSEGLLMGHEQYF.

The table lists this clone with a few counts. The V call is TRBV2, the J call TRBJ2-7, with 7 bases identical to TRBD2. Per germline, CDR1 SNHLY and CDR2 FYNNEI. The CDR3 sequence is 17 residues long. V was clipped by 5 bases and J by 5 bases; unmatched bases: 18. CDR3 residues: CASSPTRGEGRRHEQYF. CDR3 DNA: TGTGCCAGCAGTCCTACGCGAGGGGAGGGGCGCCGCCACGAGCAGTACTTC.

The rearrangement joins TRBV27 to TRBJ2-7; D unresolved. The CDR3 length is 14 residues. Trimming shortened V by 5 bases and J by 1 base, and 12 bases separated the two germline ends. Germline lookup yields CDR1 MNHEY and CDR2 SMNVEV (reference sequence). The CDR3 DNA is TGTGCCAGCAGTGACCCGAGTGTTTCCTACGAGCAGTACTTC. Translating it yields CASSDPSVSYEQYF.

The CDR3 sequence is CASSERETPYEQYF. The CDR3 bases are TGTGCCAGCAGCGAGCGGGAGACCCCCTACGAGCAGTACTTC. The chain has TRBV5-6 and TRBJ2-7; 8 bases are shared with TRBD2. Germline V gene lookup returns CDR1 SGHDT and CDR2 YYEEEE. CDR3 length: 14 residues. V lost 4 bases to trimming and J lost 2 bases; unmatched junction nucleotides: 5.

J is TRBJ2-5 and V is TRBV10-3, with D tentatively TRBD2 (5 bases). Between the trimmed V and J ends, which lost 5 bases and 5 bases, there was a span of 18 bases. This CDR3 has 15 amino acids. Germline CDR1 and CDR2: ENHRY and SYGVKD. CDR3 DNA: TGTGCCATCAGTCGCTCGGACTTCGATCGGGAGACCCAGTACTTC. Amino acids: CAISRSDFDRETQYF.

The chain combines TRBV4-3 with TRBJ2-7, with D perhaps matching TRBD1 or TRBD2 (6 bases each). The length of the CDR3 is 14 residues. Germline assignment: CDR1 LGHNA and CDR2 YSLEER. Trimming took 0 bases from V and 4 from J, leaving 10 bases between them. CDR3 sequence reads: CASSQDPGAYEQYF. The CDR3 DNA reads TGCGCCAGCAGCCAAGATCCGGGGGCTTACGAGCAGTACTTC.

The chain employs TRBV7-3 and TRBJ1-2; 7 bases agree with TRBD1. The germline V gene encodes CDR1 SGHTA and CDR2 FQGTGA. J was trimmed by 8 bases and V by 3 bases; bases with no gene match: 9. This CDR3 comprises 14 residues. The CDR3 here is CASSFLDRVEGYTF. In DNA form, the CDR3 reads TGTGCCAGCAGCTTTCTTGACAGGGTGGAAGGCTACACCTTC.

The CDR3 reads CASSLQGSSYEQYF. DNA of the CDR3: TGTGCCAGCAGCCTACAGGGGAGCTCCTACGAGCAGTACTTC. This chain uses TRBV7-6 with TRBJ2-7; 7 bases agree with TRBD1. V was pared by 5 bases and J by 0 bases, with 4 bases of the junction left unmatched. CDR3 length: 14 residues. The germline V gene has CDR1 SGHVS and CDR2 FNYEAQ.

The chain employs TRBV12-5 and TRBJ1-1; the D gene is possibly TRBD1 (5 bases). CDR3 length equals 15 residues. The germline CDR1 and CDR2 sequences are LGHNT and FRNRAP. V was cut by 2 bases and J by 3 bases, with 13 bases left in between. CDR3 sequence: CASGLMSLGDTEAFF. The CDR3 region has the DNA TGTGCTAGTGGTTTGATGAGCCTAGGGGACACTGAAGCTTTCTTT.

The rearrangement links TRBV19 to TRBJ1-1; D ambiguous. Per the germline V gene, CDR1 is LNHDA and CDR2 is SQIVND (reference sequence). This CDR3 region has 11 residues. V was shortened by 10 bases and J by 6 bases, with 12 bases between the two germline ends. CDR3 in amino acids: CATLLWAEAFF. CDR3 sequence (DNA): TGTGCCACCCTCTTGTGGGCTGAAGCTTTCTTT.

V usage is TRBV2 and J usage is TRBJ2-3, with 10 bases aligning to TRBD2. With 3 bases clipped from V and 2 bases from J, the junction kept 5 bases outside the gene matches. This CDR3 contains 16 residues. Germline loops: CDR1 SNHLY, CDR2 FYNNEI. Written as DNA, the CDR3 is TGTGCCAGCAGTGAGGGGCTAGCGGGAGTCACAGATACGCAGTATTTT. It specifies CASSEGLAGVTDTQYF. The full variable domain, its missing parts supplied by reference TRBV2 and TRBJ2-3, is EPEVTQTPSHQVTQMGQEVILRCVPISNHLYFYWYRQILGQKVEFLVSFYNNEISEKSEIFDDQFSVERPDGSNFTLKIRSTKLEDSAMYFCASSEGLAGVTDTQYFGPGTRLTVL.

The chain couples TRBV27 to TRBJ2-7; 8 positions match TRBD2. Trimming at V came to 3 bases and at J to 2 bases, leaving 3 bases not matched to a gene. This CDR3 spans 14 amino acids. Germline assignment: CDR1 MNHEY and CDR2 SMNVEV (reference sequence). The CDR3 nucleotides are TGTGCCAGCAGTTTTACTAGCGGAACCTACGAGCAGTACTTC. Its protein product is CASSFTSGTYEQYF.

J is TRBJ1-6 and V is TRBV7-6; D is ambiguous. This CDR3 has 15 amino acids. Trimming pared 0 bases from V and 2 bases from J, leaving 5 bases between. CDR1 is SGHVS, CDR2 FNYEAQ, per germline. Written as DNA, the CDR3 is TGTGCCAGCAGCTTAGCGGTTGCCTATAATTCACCCCTCCACTTT. Translated: CASSLAVAYNSPLHF.

This CDR3 reads CASRPDSSHGYTF. CDR3 DNA sequence: TGCGCCAGCAGACCCGACAGTTCCCATGGCTACACCTTC. The genes are TRBV5-1 and TRBJ1-2; TRBD1 might be the D (5 bases). Trimming cost V 5 bases and J 6 bases, with 14 bases left between them. This CDR3 is built from 13 residues. The germline V gene has CDR1 SGHRS and CDR2 YFSETQ. The variable domain in full, completed from reference TRBV5-1 and TRBJ1-2, reads KAGVTQTPRYLIKTRGQQVTLSCSPISGHRSVSWYQQTPGQGLQFLFEYFSETQRNKGNFPGRFSGRQFSNSRSEMNVSTLELGDSALYLCASRPDSSHGYTFGSGTRLTVV.

The genes are TRBV11-2 and TRBJ2-7, with D uncertain. The CDR3 contains 13 residues. Between the trimmed V and J ends, which lost 1 base and 1 base, there was a span of 5 bases. Looked up from germline, CDR1 is SGHAT and CDR2 is FQNNGV. As DNA, the CDR3 is TGTGCCAGCAGCTTAGTTGAATCCTACGAGCAGTACTTC. Its translation: CASSLVESYEQYF.

This chain links TRBV7-9 with TRBJ2-2, with D maybe TRBD2 (6 bases). The V end lost 7 bases, the J end lost 2 bases, and 14 bases lay between the germline ends. The CDR3 loop spans 15 amino acids. The germline CDR1 and CDR2 sequences are SEHNR and FQNEAQ (reference sequence). This chain's CDR3 is CASTPGTSNTGELFF. CDR3 coding DNA: TGTGCCAGCACGCCCGGGACTTCTAACACCGGGGAGCTGTTTTTT.

The chain is built from TRBV27 and TRBJ2-7; D is tentatively TRBD1 or TRBD2 (5 bases each). V lost 2 bases to trimming and J lost 5 bases, with 13 bases between them. The V gene's germline CDR1 is MNHEY and CDR2 SMNVEV (reference sequence). The CDR3 spans 14 residues. CDR3 nucleotides: TGTGCCAGCAGTTTAACCGAGTTGGGGGACGAGCAGTACTTC. It yields the protein CASSLTELGDEQYF.

The J gene is TRBJ1-2, the V gene TRBV9; D possibly corresponds to TRBD1 (6 bases). Germline CDR1 and CDR2: SGDLS and YYNGEE. Trimming stripped 2 bases from V and 7 bases from J, with 18 bases between. The CDR3 spans 15 residues. The CDR3 spells CASSVEGGVAAGYTF. As DNA, the CDR3 is TGTGCCAGCAGCGTTGAGGGGGGAGTTGCGGCTGGCTACACCTTC. Full variable domain (missing parts from reference TRBV9 and TRBJ1-2): DSGVTQTPKHLITATGQRVTLRCSPRSGDLSVYWYQQSLDQGLQFLIQYYNGEERAKGNILERFSAQQFPDLHSELNLSSLELGDSALYFCASSVEGGVAAGYTFGSGTRLTVV.

A few counts support this clone. The rearrangement links TRBV29-1 to TRBJ2-7; D not certain. Looked up from germline, CDR1 is SQVTM and CDR2 is ANQGSEA. V gave up 5 bases and J gave up 4 bases, with 6 bases separating them. The CDR3 runs to 10 residues. The CDR3 DNA sequence: TGCAGCGTTTTAGAATACGAGCAGTACTTC. Its protein product is CSVLEYEQYF.

The chain recombines TRBV7-9 with TRBJ2-5, with 12 positions matching TRBD2. This CDR3 is built from 16 residues. J lost 5 bases, V lost 1 base, and 5 bases had no gene match. Germline V CDR1 and CDR2: SEHNR, FQNEAQ (reference sequence). The CDR3 loop reads CASSLGLAGGPETQYF. The DNA of the CDR3 is TGTGCCAGCAGCTTAGGTCTAGCGGGAGGGCCCGAGACCCAGTACTTC.

This chain joins TRBV9 and TRBJ1-1; a possible D gene is TRBD1 (6 bases). The V end lost 2 bases, the J end lost 1 base, and 15 bases lay between the germline ends. Germline V CDR1 and CDR2: SGDLS, YYNGEE. The CDR3 contains 16 residues. DNA for the CDR3: TGTGCCAGCAGCGTCGGGCCAGGGGCGGGGAACACTGAAGCTTTCTTT. Translating gives CASSVGPGAGNTEAFF. Based on the CDR3 plus reference TRBV9 and TRBJ1-1, the full variable domain is DSGVTQTPKHLITATGQRVTLRCSPRSGDLSVYWYQQSLDQGLQFLIQYYNGEERAKGNILERFSAQQFPDLHSELNLSSLELGDSALYFCASSVGPGAGNTEAFFGQGTRLTVV.